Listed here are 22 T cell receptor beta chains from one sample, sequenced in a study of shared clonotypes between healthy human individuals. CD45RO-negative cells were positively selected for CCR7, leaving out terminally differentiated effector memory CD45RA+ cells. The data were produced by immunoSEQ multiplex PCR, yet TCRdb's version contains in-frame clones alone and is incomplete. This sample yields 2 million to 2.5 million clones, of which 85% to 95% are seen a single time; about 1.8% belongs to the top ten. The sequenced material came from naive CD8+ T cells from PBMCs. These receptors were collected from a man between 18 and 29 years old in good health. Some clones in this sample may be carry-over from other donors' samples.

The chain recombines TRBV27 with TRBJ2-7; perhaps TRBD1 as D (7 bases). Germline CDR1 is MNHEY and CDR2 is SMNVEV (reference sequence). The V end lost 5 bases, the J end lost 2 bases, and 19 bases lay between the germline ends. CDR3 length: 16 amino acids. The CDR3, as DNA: TGTGCCAGCAGTATAGGCCCAGGGGGAGGACCCTACGAGCAGTACTTC. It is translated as CASSIGPGGGPYEQYF.

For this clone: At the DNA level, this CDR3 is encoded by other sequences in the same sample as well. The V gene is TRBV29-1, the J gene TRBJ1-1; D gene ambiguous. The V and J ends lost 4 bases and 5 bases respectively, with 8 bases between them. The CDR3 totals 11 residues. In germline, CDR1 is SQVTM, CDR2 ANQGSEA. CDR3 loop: CSVVVGTEAFF. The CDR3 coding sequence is TGCAGCGTTGTAGTGGGGACTGAAGCTTTCTTT.

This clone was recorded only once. The CDR3 loop reads CASSVGLTTGSNYGYTF. For the CDR3, the DNA is TGTGCCAGCAGCGTAGGCCTCACGACAGGATCTAACTATGGCTACACCTTC. The chain has TRBV9 and TRBJ1-2; a possible D gene is TRBD1 (6 bases). The CDR3 totals 17 residues. The germline V and J ends were trimmed by 0 bases and 0 bases, with 15 bases remaining between them. Looked up from germline, CDR1 is SGDLS and CDR2 is YYNGEE.

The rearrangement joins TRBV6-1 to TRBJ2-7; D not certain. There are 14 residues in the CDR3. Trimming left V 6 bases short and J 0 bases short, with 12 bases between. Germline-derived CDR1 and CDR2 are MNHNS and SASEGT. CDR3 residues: CASRDGGGSYEQYF. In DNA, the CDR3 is TGTGCCAGCAGGGACGGTGGCGGCTCCTACGAGCAGTACTTC.

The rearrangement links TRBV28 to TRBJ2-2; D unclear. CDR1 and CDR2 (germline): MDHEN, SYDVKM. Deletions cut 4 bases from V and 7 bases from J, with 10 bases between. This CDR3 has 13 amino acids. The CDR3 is CASSSAMDGELFF. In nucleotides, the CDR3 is TGTGCCAGCAGTTCGGCAATGGACGGGGAGCTGTTTTTT.

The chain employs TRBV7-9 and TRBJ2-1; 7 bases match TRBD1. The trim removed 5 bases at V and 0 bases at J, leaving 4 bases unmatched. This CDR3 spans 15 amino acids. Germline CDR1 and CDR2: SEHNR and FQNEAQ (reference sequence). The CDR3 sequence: CASSHRDSSYNEQFF. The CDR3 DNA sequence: TGTGCCAGCAGCCACCGGGACAGCTCCTACAATGAGCAGTTCTTC.

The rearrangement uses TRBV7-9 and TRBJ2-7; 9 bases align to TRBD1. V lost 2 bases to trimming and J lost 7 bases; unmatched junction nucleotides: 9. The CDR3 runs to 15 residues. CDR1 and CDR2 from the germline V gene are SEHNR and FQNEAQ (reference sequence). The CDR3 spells CASSLTTGGSREQYF. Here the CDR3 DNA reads TGTGCCAGCAGCTTAACCACAGGGGGCTCTCGGGAGCAGTACTTC. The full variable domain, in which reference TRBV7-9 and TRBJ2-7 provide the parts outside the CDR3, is DTGVSQNPRHKITKRGQNVTFRCDPISEHNRLYWYRQTLGQGPEFLTYFQNEAQLEKSRLLSDRFSAERPKGSFSTLEIQRTEQGDSAMYLCASSLTTGGSREQYFGPGTRLTVT.

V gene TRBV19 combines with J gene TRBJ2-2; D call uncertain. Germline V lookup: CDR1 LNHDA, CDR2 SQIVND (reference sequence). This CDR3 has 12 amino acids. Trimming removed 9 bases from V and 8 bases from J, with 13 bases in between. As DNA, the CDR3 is TGTGCCAGCGGCGCCCTTAGGGGGGAGCTGTTTTTT. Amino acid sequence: CASGALRGELFF.

The CDR3 region is CASSLGNTIYF. CDR3 nucleotide sequence: TGTGCCAGTAGTTTGGGAAACACCATATATTTT. V usage is TRBV19 and J usage is TRBJ1-3; no clear D. The CDR3 has 11 amino acids. Germline V gene lookup returns CDR1 LNHDA and CDR2 SQIVND (reference sequence). Trimming took 5 bases from V and 4 from J, leaving 3 bases between them.

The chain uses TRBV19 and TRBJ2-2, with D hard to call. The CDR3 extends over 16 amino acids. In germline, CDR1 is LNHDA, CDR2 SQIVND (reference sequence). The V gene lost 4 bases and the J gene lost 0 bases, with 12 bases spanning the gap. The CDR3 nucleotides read TGTGCCAGTAGTACAACTGGTAGTGCGAACACCGGGGAGCTGTTTTTT. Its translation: CASSTTGSANTGELFF.

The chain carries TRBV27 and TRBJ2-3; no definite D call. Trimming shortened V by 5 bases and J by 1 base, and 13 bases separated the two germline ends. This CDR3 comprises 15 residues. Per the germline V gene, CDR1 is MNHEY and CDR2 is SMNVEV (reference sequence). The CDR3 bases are TGTGCCAGCAGTCCCCGACGGACGGGCACAGATACGCAGTATTTT. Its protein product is CASSPRRTGTDTQYF.

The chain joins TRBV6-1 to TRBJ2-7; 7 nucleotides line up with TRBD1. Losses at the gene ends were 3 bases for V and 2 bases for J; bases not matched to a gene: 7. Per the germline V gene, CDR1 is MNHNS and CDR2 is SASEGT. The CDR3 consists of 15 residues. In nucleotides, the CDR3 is TGTGCCAGCAGTGAGGGCCGGACAGGCCCCTACGAGCAGTACTTC. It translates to CASSEGRTGPYEQYF.

The DNA for the CDR3 is TGTGCCAGCACTCCCGGGGGGGCCCATCAGCCCCAGCATTTT. This gives the protein CASTPGGAHQPQHF. The chain couples TRBV27 to TRBJ1-5; maybe TRBD1 (6 bases). V lost 7 bases, J lost 5 bases, and 15 bases lay in between. Per germline, CDR1 MNHEY and CDR2 SMNVEV (reference sequence). The CDR3 length is 14 residues.

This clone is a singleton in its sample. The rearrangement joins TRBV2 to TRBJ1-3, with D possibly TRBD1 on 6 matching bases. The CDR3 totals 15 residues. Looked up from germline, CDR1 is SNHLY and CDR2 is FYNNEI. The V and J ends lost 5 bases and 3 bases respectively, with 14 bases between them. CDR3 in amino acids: CASSRRGEDGNTIYF. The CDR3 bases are TGTGCCAGCAGTCGCAGGGGTGAAGATGGAAACACCATATATTTT.

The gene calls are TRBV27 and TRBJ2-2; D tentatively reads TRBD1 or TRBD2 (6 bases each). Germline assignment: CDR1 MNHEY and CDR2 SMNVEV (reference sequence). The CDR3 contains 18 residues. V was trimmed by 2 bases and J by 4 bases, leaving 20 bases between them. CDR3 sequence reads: CASSLIRDTSGSTGELFF. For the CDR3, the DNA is TGTGCCAGCAGTTTAATCCGGGACACCTCCGGGAGCACCGGGGAGCTGTTTTTT.

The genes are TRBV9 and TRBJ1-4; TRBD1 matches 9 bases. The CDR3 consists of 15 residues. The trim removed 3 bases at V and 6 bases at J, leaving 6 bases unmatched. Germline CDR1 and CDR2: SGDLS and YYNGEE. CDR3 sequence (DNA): TGTGCCAGCAGCGCCGGGACAGGGACCCATGAAAAACTGTTTTTT. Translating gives CASSAGTGTHEKLFF.

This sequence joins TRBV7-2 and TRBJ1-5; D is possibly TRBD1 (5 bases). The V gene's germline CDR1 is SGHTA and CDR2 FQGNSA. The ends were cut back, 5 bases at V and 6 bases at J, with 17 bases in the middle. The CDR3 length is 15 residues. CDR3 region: CASSTGGGVGQPQHF. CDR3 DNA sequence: TGTGCCAGCAGCACCGGCGGGGGAGTGGGTCAGCCCCAGCATTTT. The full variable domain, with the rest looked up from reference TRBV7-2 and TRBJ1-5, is GAGVSQSPSNKVTEKGKDVELRCDPISGHTALYWYRQSLGQGLEFLIYFQGNSAPDKSGLPSDRFSAERTGGSVSTLTIQRTQQEDSAVYLCASSTGGGVGQPQHFGDGTRLSIL.

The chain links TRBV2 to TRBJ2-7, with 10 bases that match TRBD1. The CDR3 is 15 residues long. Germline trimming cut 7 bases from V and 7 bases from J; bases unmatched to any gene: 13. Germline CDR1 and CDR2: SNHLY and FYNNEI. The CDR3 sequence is CASISLDRGTEEQYF. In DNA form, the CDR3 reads TGTGCCAGCATCAGCCTGGACAGGGGGACTGAAGAGCAGTACTTC.

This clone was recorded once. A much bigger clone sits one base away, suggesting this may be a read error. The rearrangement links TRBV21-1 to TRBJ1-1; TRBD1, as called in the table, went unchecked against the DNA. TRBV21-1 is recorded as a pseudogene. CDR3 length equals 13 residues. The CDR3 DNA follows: TGTGCCAGCAGCTTAAGGGGGAACACTGAAGCTTTCTTT. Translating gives CASSLRGNTEAFF.

The chain's CDR3 is CASSGGQGPSYEQYF. DNA of the CDR3: TGCGCCAGCAGCGGCGGACAGGGGCCTTCCTACGAGCAGTACTTC. The chain combines TRBV5-1 with TRBJ2-7, with TRBD1 matching 9 bases. The CDR3 length is 15 residues. V lost 4 bases, J lost 1 base, and 6 bases stayed unmatched. Germline CDR1 and CDR2: SGHRS and YFSETQ. The variable domain in full, with the rest retrieved from reference TRBV5-1 and TRBJ2-7, is KAGVTQTPRYLIKTRGQQVTLSCSPISGHRSVSWYQQTPGQGLQFLFEYFSETQRNKGNFPGRFSGRQFSNSRSEMNVSTLELGDSALYLCASSGGQGPSYEQYFGPGTRLTVT.

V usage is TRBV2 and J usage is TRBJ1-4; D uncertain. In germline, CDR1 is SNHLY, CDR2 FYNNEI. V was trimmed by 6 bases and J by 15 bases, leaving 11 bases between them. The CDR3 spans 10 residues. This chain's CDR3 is CASRDLKMFF. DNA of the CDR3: TGTGCCAGCAGAGACTTGAAAATGTTTTTT.

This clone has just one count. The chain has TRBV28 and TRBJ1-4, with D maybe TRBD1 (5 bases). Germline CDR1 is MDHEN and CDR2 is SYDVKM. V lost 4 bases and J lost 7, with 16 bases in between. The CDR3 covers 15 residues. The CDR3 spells CASSSLRGGSEKLFF. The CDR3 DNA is TGTGCCAGCAGTTCCCTGCGGGGGGGTAGTGAAAAACTGTTTTTT.